This TCR beta chain comes out of a study of cytomegalovirus exposure and HLA in healthy donors (dated by TCRdb to 2016 to 2017). Some background on the complete study: According to an earlier analysis of a few hundred of the donors, some 180 million T cells yielded 100 million or so unique TCR beta sequences and about 300 Gb of sequence data. To decide whether each TCR beta V gene segment behaved as functional or pseudogenic, an earlier analysis of some 570 of the donors relied on high-throughput TCR beta sequencing. The study aimed to test whether signatures of past pathogen exposure could be identified by cataloging public T cell receptors. The T cell repertoires of some 700 subjects were profiled by immunosequencing and related to cytomegalovirus serostatus. HLA typing included class I and class II loci at four-digit resolution. A later analysis re-examined previously published TCR beta repertoires from hundreds of donors and added high-resolution HLA genotyping to investigate patterns of TCR occurrence. Of the 350 to 450 genotyped donors, about 80% fell in the genetic ancestry cluster associated with self-reported Caucasian donors. Alongside the repertoire data, information on donor age, sex, ethnicity and CMV serostatus was compiled. All discovery cohort repertoires had been generated on a single sequencing platform. On average, roughly 240,000 unique TCR beta nucleotide sequences were sequenced per donor among a few hundred genotyped donors of the cohort, with approximately 18% of those sequences being non-productive. Genome-wide SNP genotypes for about 55% of the 666 donors were used in a later genetic analysis, which treated that subset as a discovery cohort. To predict cytomegalovirus infection status, the study brought together high-throughput TCR immunosequencing, statistical association of individual TCRs with disease status, and machine learning. About 280 gigabases of sequencing data and around 88 million unique TCR sequences made up an early release that covered approximately 650 HLA-typed donors. The later analysis used no new phenotypic data to find candidate immune exposures, relying instead on TCR beta sequences and their occurrence across donors. The number of donors typed differed by locus, with about 629-630 for A, B, C, DRB1 and DQB1, around 520 for DQA1, 600 to 610 for DPA1, and around 450 for DPB1. About five DR-DQ haplotypes were handled as single units for association and clustering because linkage in the cohort was strong. Along with the roughly 670-subject first cohort, a separate validation cohort of over a hundred different subjects was used.

What the research found in general, with its limitations: According to the authors, the approach could potentially be generalized to other disease states and immunological phenotypes. In a later analysis, several top co-occurrence clusters were reported to appear linked to parvovirus B19, influenza, CMV and Epstein-Barr virus. A group of highly shared sequence variants was considered likely to be a technical artifact of the sequencing pipeline. In a later analysis, some 17,000 TCR beta sequences were associated with specific HLA alleles at a false discovery rate of 0.05. In this cohort, only TCR beta chains were sequenced, and detectable features were limited by the absence of alpha or paired-chain data. The only immune exposure information available for the cohort was CMV serostatus. A later analysis found that most CMV-associated TCR beta chains appeared HLA-restricted, with HLA associations seemingly driven largely by CMV exposure. When HLA alleles, especially DR and DQ, strongly co-occurred, TCR associations were difficult to assign to individual alleles. In a later genetic analysis, a missense DCLRE1C variant was associated with V-gene and J-gene trimming of TCR beta chains, and the association was replicated in an independent cohort. A later analysis found that TCR association rates varied across HLA loci, with DRB1 alleles showing the most associated TCRs and HLA-C alleles the fewest. Presence/absence analyses assumed roughly uniform sequencing depth across donors, an assumption that may not hold. Because HLA typing was missing for some donors at each locus, association tests included only the typed subset. In both the original and validation cohorts, the classifier was reported to diagnose cytomegalovirus status with high specificity and sensitivity. Because the 87-base-pair reads could not distinguish some IMGT-functional V segments, including TRBV6-2 and TRBV6-3, those segments were excluded. In vitro tests confirmed that a few of the cytomegalovirus-associated TCR beta chains recognize cytomegalovirus antigens. Compared with the approximately 670-donor mean, donors in an Asian-associated ancestry cluster had fewer N-insertions in productive TCRs, according to a later genetic analysis. The study listed around 160 TCR beta chains as associated with cytomegalovirus. Correlated functional status among segregating V segments might be attributable to linkage disequilibrium, but an unknown experimental factor could not be ruled out. Because counts were too low, seventeen rarely observed V segments, including chromosome 9 orphons, were excluded from the earlier analysis of under 650 of the donors. In an earlier analysis of 587 of the donors, most TCR beta V segments appeared in productive rearrangements about 87% or about 30% of the time, broadly matching IMGT annotations. In a later analysis, HLA-associated TCR beta chains were found to be more clonally expanded and to have lower generation probabilities than equally common non-associated chains. Across donors, most TCR sequences were observed very rarely, whereas some public TCRs were present in many individuals. A further reported finding was that TCR beta sequences accurately predicted the HLA-A and HLA-B alleles for most subjects in the first cohort.

The library was produced with the immunoSEQ multiplex PCR assay. For the multiplex PCR, a mixture combining 60 forward primers for TCR Vbeta segments and 13 reverse primers for TCR Jbeta segments was used. A multiplex PCR assay on genomic DNA amplified the CDR3 region of rearranged TCR beta genes. The Illumina HiSeq System was used to sequence the amplified TCR beta libraries as 87-base-pair reads. The authors processed their data as follows. A later analysis counted approximately 84 million unique TCR beta chains across the 690 or so repertoires, and some 11 million of these chains were shared by at least two donors. Raw reads were error-corrected and collapsed into unique sequences by a nearest-neighbor algorithm in which closely related sequences were merged to remove PCR and sequencing errors. To assign V, D and J gene segments, CDR3 sequences were aligned to IMGT reference sequences. For a sequence to be retained, a match of at least six nucleotides to both a V gene segment and a J gene segment was required. A rearrangement was called productive if the CDR3 had no stop codons and remained in frame with V and J, and every other rearrangement was called non-productive. Following IMGT convention, CDR3 was defined as the stretch from the second conserved V-encoded cysteine to the conserved J-encoded phenylalanine. In an earlier analysis of around 640 of the donors, sequences lacking an unambiguous match to a single V gene segment were excluded. In an earlier analysis of 587 of the donors, a V segment was called functional when productive rearrangements were above 56.7%, and segregating when the standard deviation between donors exceeded 5%. A statistical classification framework was built to diagnose cytomegalovirus status from the catalog of TCR beta chain sequences. A later analysis assigned V and J genes by comparing TCR nucleotide sequences with IMGT/GENE-DB human TR gene sequences. A later analysis assigned CDR3 sequences and most-parsimonious VDJ recombination scenarios with the TCRdist pipeline. In a later analysis, each TCR beta chain was defined by its CDR3 amino acid sequence together with its V-gene family, and reads without a unique V-gene family were excluded. To address suspected cross-contamination and a sequencing artifact, a later analysis removed approximately 600 highly shared, low-generation-probability nucleotide sequences. In a later analysis, a clonal expansion index for each public chain was calculated from normalized within-repertoire ranks of inferred template counts. Generation probabilities in a later analysis came from a VDJ recombination model fitted to out-of-frame rearrangements, and those results were checked against IGoR. In a later analysis, TCR-TCR, TCR-HLA and TCR-CMV co-occurrence was scored with hypergeometric tests, and a repertoire-size bias correction was applied to TCR pairs. In a later analysis, false discovery rates were estimated by permuting HLA or CMV assignments 20 times. In a later analysis, co-occurring TCRs were grouped with DBSCAN, and TCRdist sequence similarity was added when clustering was performed within HLA-allele-positive subsets. Repertoires with fewer than 30,000 or more than 120,000 public chains, plus five repertoires with anomalous nucleotide sharing, were excluded from co-occurrence clustering. TCRdb limited this immuneACCESS table to in-frame rearrangements with V and J called. A share of clones is missing; checked studies link under half to unresolved V genes, and the rest is unexplained. The D gene and trimming were derived from the DNA, and the V and J assignments and clone size from that table. Present in this sample are 65,000 to 90,000 clones, 60% to 80% of which were seen just once. The ten largest clones represent around 10% of the sample.

This clone was seen a handful of times. The antigen it recognizes is unknown. It has no much larger one-base neighbor in the sample; base qualities were not kept. Trimming takes 0 bases from V and 4 bases from J, and the germline ends sit 9 bases apart. From the cysteine through the phenylalanine, the CDR3 covers 15 amino acids. Solely the CDR3 DNA is kept, with 45 bases framed from the first base. CDR1 and CDR2 are drawn from the germline V gene: LGHNA, YNFKEQ. The cohort consisted of approximately 690 healthy bone marrow donors. All cohort members were sampled while nominally healthy, although unrecorded immune exposures were likely present. The donor tested CMV seropositive, placing the donor among the 250 to 300 seropositive members of the cohort. A peripheral blood sample was provided by each donor, and peripheral blood mononuclear cells were used for TCR beta sequencing. The Qiagen DNeasy Blood Extraction Kit was used to extract genomic DNA from the blood cell samples.

Sequencing was carried out using PBMCs. The sequence derives from a woman aged 40 to 50 in good health and CMV-seropositive. The V gene is TRBV4-2 and the J gene is TRBJ2-2; the D gene lacks a confident call. The CDR3 region has the sequence CASSQEVSGTGELFF. Read as DNA, the sequence is TGTGCCAGCAGCCAAGAGGTCTCCGGCACCGGGGAGCTGTTTTTT.